Following are 8 T cell receptor beta chains from one sample sequenced in a study of identical twins. TCRdb independently ran MiXCR on the 5' RACE reads; one entry per CDR3 protein. The sample holds roughly 250,000 distinct CDR3 sequences, roughly 7% seen once. These data also formed part of another study, on yellow fever vaccine responses in identical twins.

Sequencing used memory (CD45RO+) T cells sorted from blood. All receptors derive from a woman aged 18-30 years in good health.

The chain employs TRBV3-1 and TRBJ1-1; a possible D gene is TRBD1 (6 bases). CDR3 length: 15 amino acids. V gave up 1 base and J gave up 2 bases, with 11 bases separating them. CDR1 and CDR2 from the germline V gene are LGHDT and YNNKEL (reference sequence). CDR3 amino acids: CASSQGGGINTEAFF. CDR3 DNA: TGTGCCAGCAGCCAAGGAGGGGGGATAAACACTGAAGCTTTCTTT.

This clonotype was recorded many times. The J gene is TRBJ2-5, the V gene TRBV7-8; 7 nucleotides agree with TRBD1. J lost 1 base, V lost 4 bases, and 6 bases had no gene match. Germline V gives CDR1 SGHVS, CDR2 FQNEAQ. This CDR3 contains 15 residues. The CDR3 DNA is TGTGCCAGCAGCTACCTAGACAGGGCCCAAGAGACCCAGTACTTC. It codes for CASSYLDRAQETQYF.

This clonotype was counted ten times or more. The CDR3 protein is CASSELENQPQHF. CDR3 bases: TGTGCCAGCAGTGAACTGGAGAATCAGCCCCAGCATTTT. The chain employs TRBV2 and TRBJ1-5; D uncertain. Germline CDR1 and CDR2: SNHLY and FYNNEI. The CDR3 has 13 amino acids. The V gene lost 2 bases and the J gene lost 4 bases, with 6 bases spanning the gap.

The J gene is TRBJ2-3, the V gene TRBV6-1; TRBD2 aligns across 8 bases. The junction had 6 bases not matched to a gene; V was cut back by 6 bases and J by 4 bases. The germline V gene has CDR1 MNHNS and CDR2 SASEGT. The CDR3 has 14 residues. The DNA for the CDR3 is TGTGCCAGCAGCCAGGGACTAGGCGCAGATACGCAGTATTTT. This encodes CASSQGLGADTQYF.

This clonotype was counted only a few times. This rearrangement joins TRBV4-2 to TRBJ2-2; possible D gene TRBD2, 6 bases. The CDR3 runs 16 residues. Per germline, CDR1 LGHNA and CDR2 YNFKEQ. Trimming took off 0 bases at V and 6 bases at J, with 14 bases between the two ends. CDR3 DNA: TGTGCCAGCAGCCAAGAGGGGGGTGTAGGCTCCGGGGAGCTGTTTTTT. It translates to CASSQEGGVGSGELFF.

This clonotype occurred many times. This chain uses TRBV12-3 or TRBV12-4 with TRBJ1-1; unclear D gene. The CDR3 totals 12 residues. V lost 2 bases to trimming and J lost 6 bases, with 7 bases between them. Written as DNA, the CDR3 is TGTGCCAGCAGTTTAATTAGGCCTGAAGCTTTCTTT. Its protein is CASSLIRPEAFF.

This clonotype was found many times. The V gene is TRBV10-3, the J gene TRBJ2-2; TRBD1 might be the D (6 bases). Germline V gene data show CDR1 as ENHRY and CDR2 as SYGVKD. V gave up 6 bases and J gave up 5 bases, with 7 bases separating them. The CDR3 contains 12 residues. The DNA for the CDR3 is TGTGCCATCAGCACAGGGACCGGGGAGCTGTTTTTT. Translating it yields CAISTGTGELFF.

This clonotype was seen a handful of times. The V gene is TRBV2, the J gene TRBJ2-5, with 8 bases aligning to TRBD2. The V gene end was trimmed by 1 base and the J gene end by 1 base; junction bases not matched to a gene: 5. The CDR3 is 16 residues long. Germline lookup yields CDR1 SNHLY and CDR2 FYNNEI. The CDR3 region has the DNA TGTGCCAGCAGTGAAGGTCGGGGGGGGGCCCAAGAGACCCAGTACTTC. This codes for CASSEGRGGAQETQYF.